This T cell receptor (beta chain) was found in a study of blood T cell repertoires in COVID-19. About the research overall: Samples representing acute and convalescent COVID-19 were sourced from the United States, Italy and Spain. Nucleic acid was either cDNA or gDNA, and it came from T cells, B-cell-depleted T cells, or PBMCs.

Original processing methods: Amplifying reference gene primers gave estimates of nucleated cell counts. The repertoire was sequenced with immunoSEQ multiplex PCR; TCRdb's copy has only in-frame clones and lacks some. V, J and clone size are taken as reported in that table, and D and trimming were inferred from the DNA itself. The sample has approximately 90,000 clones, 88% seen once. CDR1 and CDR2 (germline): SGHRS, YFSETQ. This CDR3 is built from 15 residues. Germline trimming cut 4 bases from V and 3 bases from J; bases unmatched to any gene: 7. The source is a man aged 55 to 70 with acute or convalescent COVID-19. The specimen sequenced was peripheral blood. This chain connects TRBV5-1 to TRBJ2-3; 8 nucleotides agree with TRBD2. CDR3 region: CASSPLRGGTDTQYF. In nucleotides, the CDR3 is TGCGCCAGCAGCCCCCTCCGGGGGGGAACAGATACGCAGTATTTT.